A selection of T cell receptor beta chains follows, all from one sample in a study of regulatory T cells in long-lasting Graves disease. Using its own MiXCR run on the multiplex PCR reads, TCRdb lists one record per CDR3 protein. This table holds around 400,000 distinct CDR3 sequences, 20% to 25% found once. Source: peripheral blood mononuclear cells (PBMCs), taken when the disease was refractory, from a patient treated with antithyroid drugs. The receptors were sampled from a female donor with Graves disease. Each CDR3 is given with its conserved first and last residue. The order of the fields is D gene, J gene, clone size, V gene, CDR3 length, CDR3 protein. D genes are given only for firm matches. Clone size appears in some rows only: once, few, many, or a class for an expanded clone.

>NA|TRBJ2-3|NA|TRBV2|18
CASIPIPGQTTSTDTQYF
>TRBD2|TRBJ2-2|few|TRBV15|19
CATSIRRTGGGRGTGELFF
>TRBD1|TRBJ1-4|many|TRBV12-3/TRBV12-4|15
CASRNIRQGDEKLFF
>NA|TRBJ2-1|many|TRBV6-5|16
CASSYSGSASYNEQFF
>NA|TRBJ2-5|NA|TRBV7-7|16
CASSARGTGPQETQYF
>NA|TRBJ2-3|NA|TRBV12-3/TRBV12-4|12
CASCGSTDTQYF
>NA|TRBJ1-2|many|TRBV30|12
CAWSGVNYGYTF
>TRBD1|TRBJ1-5|few|TRBV7-9|15
CASSNGQGAIQPQHF
>NA|TRBJ2-5|many|TRBV20-1|14
CSASVSFGGETQYF
>NA|TRBJ2-2|many|TRBV12-3/TRBV12-4|14
CASSFHSNTGELFF
>TRBD2|TRBJ2-2|NA|TRBV9|14
CASSSGGDTGELFF
>NA|TRBJ2-7|many|TRBV7-9|15
CASSLDRKTIYEQYF
>NA|TRBJ1-5|few|TRBV20-1|14
CSARTHSGHQPQHF
>TRBD2|TRBJ2-5|many|TRBV6-2/TRBV6-3|15
CASSSGTSGPRAQYF
>NA|TRBJ1-1|many|TRBV28|12
CASSFGAGEAFF
>TRBD2|TRBJ2-5|many|TRBV28|12
CATYLSGNNQYF
>NA|TRBJ2-2|NA|TRBV6-5|14
CASSWRGPAGELFF
>TRBD2|TRBJ2-3|NA|TRBV29-1|14
CSPTSLANTDTQYF
>NA|TRBJ1-6|few|TRBV14|12
CASSPTGSPLHF
>TRBD2|TRBJ2-7|many|TRBV6-1|15
CASSPAGLPPYEQYF
>NA|TRBJ1-1|many|TRBV6-1|13
CASSPTGNTEAFF
>TRBD1|TRBJ2-7|few|TRBV27|15
CASSLWVPGGHGQYF
>NA|TRBJ1-4|many|TRBV20-1|11
CSAGSSEKLFF
>TRBD1|TRBJ1-2|many|TRBV28|15
CASTLQGADSDGYTF
>TRBD1|TRBJ1-3|few|TRBV3-1|14
CASSPDRELNTIYF
>NA|TRBJ2-2|few|TRBV5-1|15
CASSLGDPATGELFF
>TRBD2|TRBJ2-5|many|TRBV10-2|15
CASSGSSGSGETQYF
>NA|TRBJ1-1|many|TRBV12-3/TRBV12-4|14
CASSLGNENTEAFF
>NA|TRBJ1-5|NA|TRBV28|14
CASSSYRSNQPQHF
>TRBD2|TRBJ2-3|NA|TRBV12-3/TRBV12-4|16
CASSRVEGRVTDTQYF
>TRBD2|TRBJ2-7|few|TRBV4-2|14
CASSHLAGISEQYF
>NA|TRBJ1-2|many|TRBV30|13
CAWSVLGGAGYTF
>TRBD1|TRBJ2-5|many|TRBV11-1|15
CASSLGGTGQETQYF
>NA|TRBJ1-1|many|TRBV2|9
CASRGKAFF
>NA|TRBJ1-2|NA|TRBV5-4|13
CASSPNKGYGYTF
>TRBD1|TRBJ1-2|many|TRBV6-1|14
CASSGPQGAVGYTF
>TRBD1|TRBJ2-1|NA|TRBV12-3/TRBV12-4|16
CASSLGFTGAYNEQFF
>NA|TRBJ2-4|few|TRBV29-1|15
CSVEDWEYRENIQYF
>TRBD1|TRBJ2-5|NA|TRBV5-8|14
CASSGHRGEETQYF
>NA|TRBJ2-5|many|TRBV28|13
CASSLSVEETQYF
>TRBD1|TRBJ1-5|few|TRBV20-1|14
CSATPDRVGQPQHF
>TRBD2|TRBJ2-7|many|TRBV12-3/TRBV12-4|15
CASSLARTSGYEQYF
>NA|TRBJ1-5|NA|TRBV28|17
CASSLAGGGWGNQPQHF
>TRBD2|TRBJ2-6|NA|TRBV20-1|18
CSAVPGEGRSPGANVLTF
>NA|TRBJ2-4|NA|TRBV4-1|16
CASSQGRPGAKNIQYF
>NA|TRBJ2-2|many|TRBV28|16
CATTGLAVSGTGELFF
>TRBD1|TRBJ2-2|many|TRBV2|15
CASSGQGAKTGELFF
>NA|TRBJ1-2|few|TRBV7-8|12
CASSLVTGAYTF
>NA|TRBJ2-7|NA|TRBV29-1|12
CSVLASEYEQYF
>TRBD1|TRBJ1-2|many|TRBV20-1|15
CSAVPRDRGVYGYTF
>NA|TRBJ2-2|NA|TRBV20-1|15
CSARASGINTGELFF